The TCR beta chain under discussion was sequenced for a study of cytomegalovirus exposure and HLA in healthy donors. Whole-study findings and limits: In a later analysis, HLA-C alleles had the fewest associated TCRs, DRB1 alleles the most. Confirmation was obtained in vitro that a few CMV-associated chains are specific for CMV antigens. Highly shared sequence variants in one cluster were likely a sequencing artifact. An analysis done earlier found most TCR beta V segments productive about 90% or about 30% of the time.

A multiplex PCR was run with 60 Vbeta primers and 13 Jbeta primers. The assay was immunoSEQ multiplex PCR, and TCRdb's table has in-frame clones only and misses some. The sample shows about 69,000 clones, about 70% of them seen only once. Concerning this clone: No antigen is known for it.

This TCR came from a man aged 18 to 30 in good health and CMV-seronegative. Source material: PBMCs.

CDR3 nucleotides: TGTGCCAGCAGCCCGGGGACAGCGGTCGGAGAAAAACTGTTTTTT. It codes for CASSPGTAVGEKLFF. The chain couples TRBV28 to TRBJ1-4, with 7 nucleotides matching TRBD1. The CDR3 has 15 amino acids. The germline V gene encodes CDR1 MDHEN and CDR2 SYDVKM. Trimming at V came to 6 bases and at J to 8 bases, leaving 12 bases not matched to a gene.